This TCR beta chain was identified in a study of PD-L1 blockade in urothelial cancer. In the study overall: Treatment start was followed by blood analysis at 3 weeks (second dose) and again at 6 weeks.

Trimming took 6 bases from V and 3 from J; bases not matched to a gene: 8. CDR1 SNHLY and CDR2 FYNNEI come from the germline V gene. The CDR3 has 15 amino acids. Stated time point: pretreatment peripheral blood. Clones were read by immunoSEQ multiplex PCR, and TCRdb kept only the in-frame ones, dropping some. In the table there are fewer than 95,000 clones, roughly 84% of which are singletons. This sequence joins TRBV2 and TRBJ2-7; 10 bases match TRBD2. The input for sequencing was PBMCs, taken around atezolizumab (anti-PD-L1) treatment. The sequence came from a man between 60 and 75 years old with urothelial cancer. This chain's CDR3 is CASSFGASGGYEQYF. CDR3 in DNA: TGTGCCAGCAGCTTCGGGGCTAGCGGGGGCTACGAGCAGTACTTC.